Presented here are 8 T cell receptor beta chains from one specimen sequenced in a study of shared T cell receptors in the human thymus. Repertoires were generated with immunoSEQ multiplex PCR, while TCRdb's copy carries only in-frame clones and drops some. The sample lists some 720,000 clones; around 89% were seen once. The same data also contributed to another study, on human thymus T cells.

Sequenced sample: thymocytes. These receptors all come from a boy in the first two years of life with a congenital heart defect.

The chain has TRBV5-6 and TRBJ2-3; 7 positions match TRBD2. Germline CDR1 reads SGHDT; CDR2 reads YYEEEE. J was trimmed by 6 bases and V by 2 bases; bases with no gene match: 6. The CDR3 runs 14 residues. This CDR3 reads CASSLAGPGDTQYF. DNA for the CDR3: TGTGCCAGCAGCTTAGCGGGGCCCGGGGATACGCAGTATTTT.

This chain uses TRBV4-1 with TRBJ2-1; maybe TRBD1 (5 bases). CDR1 is MGHRA, CDR2 YSYEKL, per germline. The V gene lost 0 bases and the J gene lost 4 bases, with 10 bases spanning the gap. This CDR3 region has 15 residues. CDR3 protein: CASSQEQTVYNEQFF. The CDR3 coding sequence is TGCGCCAGCAGCCAAGAACAGACAGTATACAATGAGCAGTTCTTC.

The V and J genes are TRBV2 and TRBJ2-2; 9 bases line up with TRBD2. Germline values: CDR1 SNHLY, CDR2 FYNNEI. This CDR3 region has 15 residues. Trimming removed 3 bases from V and 3 bases from J; junction bases left unmatched: 2. The CDR3 DNA reads as TGTGCCAGCAGTGATATAGCGGGAGACACCGGGGAGCTGTTTTTT. Protein: CASSDIAGDTGELFF.

CDR3 region: CATSRDFGDRVVDEQYF. In DNA, the CDR3 is TGTGCCACCAGCAGGGATTTTGGGGACAGGGTGGTCGACGAGCAGTACTTC. V gene TRBV15 combines with J gene TRBJ2-7; 9 bases fit TRBD1. The CDR3 covers 17 residues. V lost 3 bases to trimming and J lost 5 bases; unmatched junction nucleotides: 14. Germline CDR1 reads LNHNV; CDR2 reads YYDKDF (reference sequence).

The chain links TRBV5-1 to TRBJ2-5; a weak D match, TRBD2 (5 bases). The V and J ends lost 6 bases and 2 bases respectively, with 14 bases between them. The CDR3 runs to 14 residues. CDR1 is SGHRS, CDR2 YFSETQ, per germline. The CDR3 here is CASNPQRSQETQYF. The CDR3 coding sequence is TGCGCCAGCAACCCCCAGCGGAGTCAAGAGACCCAGTACTTC.

This chain connects TRBV5-1 to TRBJ2-7; D remains unclear. Germline loops: CDR1 SGHRS, CDR2 YFSETQ. The CDR3 is made up of 14 amino acids. Between the trimmed V and J ends, which lost 0 bases and 1 base, there was a span of 8 bases. This CDR3 is CASSLGSVSYEQYF. CDR3 in DNA: TGCGCCAGCAGCTTGGGTTCAGTTTCCTACGAGCAGTACTTC.

The V call is TRBV28, the J call TRBJ2-7, with D hard to call. The CDR3 has 15 residues. Germline-derived CDR1 and CDR2 are MDHEN and SYDVKM. V lost 3 bases and J lost 0, with 12 bases in between. CDR3 sequence reads: CASSLGSSSSYEQYF. The CDR3 nucleotides are TGTGCCAGCAGTTTGGGTAGCTCGAGCTCCTACGAGCAGTACTTC. The variable domain in full, completed from reference TRBV28 and TRBJ2-7, reads DVKVTQSSRYLVKRTGEKVFLECVQDMDHENMFWYRQDPGLGLRLIYFSYDVKMKEKGDIPEGYSVSREKKERFSLILESASTNQTSMYLCASSLGSSSSYEQYFGPGTRLTVT.

The chain combines TRBV5-6 with TRBJ2-5; 7 nucleotides match TRBD1. Germline V gene sequence: CDR1 SGHDT, CDR2 YYEEEE. The CDR3 totals 13 residues. V trimming: 3 bases; J trimming: 3 bases; junction bases outside the gene matches: 2. CDR3 DNA: TGTGCCAGCAGCTCCGGGACAGAAGAGACCCAGTACTTC. Its protein is CASSSGTEETQYF. The variable domain in full, completed from reference TRBV5-6 and TRBJ2-5, reads DAGVTQSPTHLIKTRGQQVTLRCSPKSGHDTVSWYQQALGQGPQFIFQYYEEEERQRGNFPDRFSGHQFPNYSSELNVNALLLGDSALYLCASSSGTEETQYFGPGTRLLVL.